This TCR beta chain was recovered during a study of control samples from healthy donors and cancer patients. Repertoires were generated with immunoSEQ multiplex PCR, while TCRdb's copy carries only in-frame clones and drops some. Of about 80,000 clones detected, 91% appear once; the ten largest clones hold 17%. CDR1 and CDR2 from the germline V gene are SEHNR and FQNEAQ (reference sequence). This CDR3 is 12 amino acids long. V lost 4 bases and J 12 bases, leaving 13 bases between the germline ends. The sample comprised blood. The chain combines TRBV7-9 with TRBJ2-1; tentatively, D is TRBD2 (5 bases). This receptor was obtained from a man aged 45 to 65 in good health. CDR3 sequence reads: CASSSSNERQFF. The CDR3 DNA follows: TGTGCCAGCAGCTCTAGCAATGAGCGGCAGTTCTTC.